A selection of T cell receptor beta chains follows, all from one sample in a study of cytomegalovirus exposure and HLA in healthy donors. Using immunoSEQ multiplex PCR, the repertoire was profiled, and TCRdb retains in-frame clones only, with some absent. The profile shows some 130,000 clones, around 79% of them singletons. Material for sequencing was PBMCs. The receptors shown here come from a woman in her forties in good health and CMV-seronegative. CDR3s leave out the opening cysteine and the closing phenylalanine or tryptophan.

len: 11; v_gene: TRBV6-4; j_gene: TRBJ1-1; CDR3aa: ASSIERNTEAF
len: 12; v_gene: TRBV9; j_gene: TRBJ1-1; CDR3aa: ASSEDSLNTEAF
len: 12; v_gene: TRBV27; j_gene: TRBJ1-5; CDR3aa: ASSLWGGGQPQH
len: 14; v_gene: TRBV21-1; j_gene: TRBJ1-5; CDR3aa: ASSNERNEEVQPQH
len: 13; v_gene: TRBV6-5; j_gene: TRBJ2-1; CDR3aa: ASSYGGPSYNEQF
len: 12; v_gene: TRBV7-9; j_gene: TRBJ2-7; CDR3aa: ASSLDRYSYEQY
len: 12; v_gene: TRBV13; j_gene: TRBJ2-5; CDR3aa: ASSQNRGSETQY
len: 13; v_gene: TRBV7-9; j_gene: TRBJ2-1; CDR3aa: ASSLEGEPYNEQF
len: 12; v_gene: TRBV7-9; j_gene: TRBJ2-7; CDR3aa: ASSFPGSSYEQY
len: 13; v_gene: TRBV5-1; j_gene: TRBJ2-7; CDR3aa: ASSWYNGQEYEQY
len: 13; v_gene: TRBV4-1; j_gene: TRBJ1-2; CDR3aa: ASSQLGQGNYGYT
len: 12; v_gene: TRBV10-3; j_gene: TRBJ1-5; CDR3aa: AISESGGGQPQH
len: 13; v_gene: TRBV5-1; j_gene: TRBJ2-7; CDR3aa: ASSRTGGISYEQY
len: 12; v_gene: TRBV28; j_gene: TRBJ1-2; CDR3aa: ASSLQGRFGGYT
len: 12; v_gene: TRBV5-1; j_gene: TRBJ1-4; CDR3aa: ASSSGQGREKLF
len: 12; v_gene: TRBV7-9; j_gene: TRBJ1-6; CDR3aa: ASSQDSFNSPLH
len: 13; v_gene: TRBV6-1; j_gene: TRBJ2-1; CDR3aa: ASSEMGSSYNEQF
len: 13; v_gene: TRBV19; j_gene: TRBJ1-2; CDR3aa: ASSTWDTANYGYT
len: 11; v_gene: TRBV28; j_gene: TRBJ1-2; CDR3aa: ASSLRGGHGYT
len: 13; v_gene: TRBV27; j_gene: TRBJ2-5; CDR3aa: ASSPETGVIETQY
len: 14; v_gene: TRBV4-3; j_gene: TRBJ2-3; CDR3aa: ASSQLLRGGRDTQY
len: 16; v_gene: TRBV7-7; j_gene: TRBJ2-2; CDR3aa: ASSLGSAVAGQTGELF
len: 13; v_gene: TRBV2; j_gene: TRBJ1-2; CDR3aa: ASSVRQGDGYGYT
len: 10; v_gene: TRBV6-1; j_gene: TRBJ1-1; CDR3aa: ASIQNRGEAF
len: 12; v_gene: TRBV5-6; j_gene: TRBJ1-5; CDR3aa: ASSHSSAWQPQH
len: 11; v_gene: TRBV6-6; j_gene: TRBJ1-2; CDR3aa: ASRTGQDYGYT
len: 10; v_gene: TRBV19; j_gene: TRBJ1-1; CDR3aa: ASSPQNTEAF
len: 13; v_gene: TRBV4-2; j_gene: TRBJ2-7; CDR3aa: ASSQEGLAGYEQY
len: 12; v_gene: TRBV27; j_gene: TRBJ1-4; CDR3aa: ASSFYEGKEKLF
len: 14; v_gene: TRBV27; j_gene: TRBJ2-5; CDR3aa: ASSSYSGGPQETQY
len: 12; v_gene: TRBV5-1; j_gene: TRBJ2-3; CDR3aa: ASSGQGARDTQY
len: 11; v_gene: TRBV30; j_gene: TRBJ2-5; CDR3aa: AWSRGSQETQY
len: 12; v_gene: TRBV5-6; j_gene: TRBJ1-1; CDR3aa: ASSADRVNTEAF
len: 16; v_gene: TRBV6-1; j_gene: TRBJ2-1; CDR3aa: ASSEALQSSGGIDEQF
len: 12; v_gene: TRBV18; j_gene: TRBJ1-5; CDR3aa: ASSADRNNQPQH
len: 9; v_gene: TRBV6-5; j_gene: TRBJ2-1; CDR3aa: ASRTMGAEF
len: 11; v_gene: TRBV28; j_gene: TRBJ2-7; CDR3aa: ASSFQGRDEQY
len: 13; v_gene: TRBV10-3; j_gene: TRBJ1-1; CDR3aa: AISPSPGSNTEAF
len: 12; v_gene: TRBV28; j_gene: TRBJ1-2; CDR3aa: ASSFSEENYGYT
len: 13; v_gene: TRBV9; j_gene: TRBJ1-1; CDR3aa: ASSVSGQGGTEAF
len: 13; v_gene: TRBV2; j_gene: TRBJ2-3; CDR3aa: ASRGGTVSTDTQY
len: 12; v_gene: TRBV10-2; j_gene: TRBJ1-1; CDR3aa: ASKGDRGLSEAF
len: 13; v_gene: TRBV7-8; j_gene: TRBJ1-1; CDR3aa: ASSLARVRGTEAF
len: 16; v_gene: TRBV7-8; j_gene: TRBJ1-5; CDR3aa: ASSLAIPRDRNYQPQH
len: 14; v_gene: TRBV15; j_gene: TRBJ2-1; CDR3aa: ATSRARGRSYNEQF